The 14 T cell receptor beta chains given below trace back to one sample, sequenced in a study of blood T cells in healthy people across ages. A second PCR of 7 to 11 cycles used a sample-barcoded 5' primer and a J-beta primer mix. TCRdb re-called the 5' RACE reads with MiXCR, one entry per CDR3 protein. Among 1.8 million or so distinct CDR3 sequences listed, about 39% were seen once. The sample comprised blood. The receptors shown here come from a human donor in good health.

This chain uses TRBV6-2 or TRBV6-3 with TRBJ1-6; D is unresolved. CDR1 is MNHEY and CDR2 is SVGEGT in the germline V gene. Trimming shortened V by 10 bases and J by 11 bases, and 18 bases separated the two germline ends. The CDR3 is made up of 13 amino acids. The DNA of the CDR3 is TGTGCCAACAGCCCCATCCTTGGTACACCCCTCCACTTT. Translating it yields CANSPILGTPLHF.

V gene TRBV6-8 combines with J gene TRBJ1-5; TRBD1 agrees at 7 bases. In germline, CDR1 is MNHGY, CDR2 SAAAGT. The CDR3 totals 15 residues. Unmatched junction bases numbered 5, after V lost 5 bases and J lost 1 base. CDR3 region: CASSADRASNQPQHF. The CDR3 nucleotides are TGTGCCAGCAGTGCCGACAGGGCCAGCAATCAGCCCCAGCATTTT.

The chain carries TRBV7-2 and TRBJ2-7; 8 bases line up with TRBD2. Germline trimming cut 1 base from V and 3 bases from J; bases unmatched to any gene: 5. CDR3 length: 15 amino acids. Looked up from germline, CDR1 is SGHTA and CDR2 is FQGNSA. For the CDR3, the DNA is TGTGCCAGCAGCTTAGGCGGGGGGCTTCTCTACGAGCAGTACTTC. It codes for CASSLGGGLLYEQYF.

In this sample, this clonotype turned up a few times. V usage is TRBV12-3 or TRBV12-4 and J usage is TRBJ2-3; D call uncertain. This CDR3 contains 15 residues. Trimming removed 7 bases from V and 2 bases from J, with 16 bases in between. The CDR3 DNA sequence: TGTGCCAGCACCTCTTCTGGGGTGTCCACAGATACGCAGTATTTT. It translates to CASTSSGVSTDTQYF.

As to this clonotype: Its ends do not fully match the called genes, so a read error is possible. CDR3 region: CTSSLVYGTGANVLTF. For the CDR3, the DNA is TGTACCAGCAGTTTAGTCTATGGTACCGGGGCCAACGTCCTGACTTTC. This chain links TRBV28 with TRBJ2-6; D call uncertain. The CDR3 is 16 amino acids. CDR1 is MDHEN and CDR2 is SYDVKM in the germline V gene.

J is TRBJ1-5 and V is TRBV7-8, with TRBD1 as a possible D gene (5 bases). V lost 1 base, J lost 5 bases, and 15 bases lay in between. The CDR3 is made up of 16 amino acids. The germline V gene encodes CDR1 SGHVS and CDR2 FQNEAQ. The CDR3 nucleotides read TGTGCCAGCAGCTTAGAGGCAAGCAGGGTTGATCAGCCCCAGCATTTT. Amino acids: CASSLEASRVDQPQHF.

This clonotype was counted a few times. The chain joins TRBV5-1 to TRBJ2-3; either TRBD1 or TRBD2 may fit D (5 bases each). The germline CDR1 and CDR2 sequences are SGHRS and YFSETQ. Trimming pared 4 bases from V and 1 base from J, leaving 16 bases between. CDR3 length: 16 amino acids. The CDR3 DNA reads as TGCGCCAGCAGCCCCCTTCCGAGGGACCGCACAGATACGCAGTATTTT. Translated, it gives CASSPLPRDRTDTQYF.

This clonotype was recorded a few times. The rearrangement joins TRBV25-1 to TRBJ2-5; the match to TRBD1 covers 8 bases. The V gene's germline CDR1 is MGHDK and CDR2 SYGVNS. This CDR3 has 15 residues. V lost 5 bases to trimming and J lost 5 bases; unmatched junction nucleotides: 10. DNA for the CDR3: TGTGCCAGCAGTTTGCAGGGGGCGCTGAGGGAGACCCAGTACTTC. It specifies CASSLQGALRETQYF.

The chain links TRBV20-1 to TRBJ1-2; D not resolved. Germline assignment: CDR1 DFQATT and CDR2 SNEGSKA (reference sequence). This CDR3 has 13 residues. Deletions cut 1 base from V and 4 bases from J, with 10 bases between. The CDR3 nucleotides read TGCAGTGCTAGAGGCCCAAGGCCCTATGGCTACACCTTC. It specifies CSARGPRPYGYTF.

The V gene is TRBV7-2, the J gene TRBJ2-3; D is unresolved. V was shortened by 5 bases and J by 0 bases, with 12 bases between the two germline ends. This CDR3 contains 15 residues. Germline V gives CDR1 SGHTA, CDR2 FQGNSA. CDR3 protein: CASSPQTVSTDTQYF. For the CDR3, the DNA is TGTGCCAGCAGCCCCCAGACGGTTAGCACAGATACGCAGTATTTT. Complete variable domain (other parts from reference TRBV7-2 and TRBJ2-3): GAGVSQSPSNKVTEKGKDVELRCDPISGHTALYWYRQSLGQGLEFLIYFQGNSAPDKSGLPSDRFSAERTGGSVSTLTIQRTQQEDSAVYLCASSPQTVSTDTQYFGPGTRLTVL.

The rearrangement links TRBV27 to TRBJ1-5, with unresolved D. This CDR3 region has 13 residues. V gave up 5 bases and J gave up 5 bases, with 10 bases separating them. Germline CDR1 and CDR2: MNHEY and SMNVEV (reference sequence). CDR3 sequence: CASSVRADQPQHF. In DNA, the CDR3 is TGTGCCAGCAGTGTCCGGGCAGATCAGCCCCAGCATTTT.

This clonotype occurred a few times. This rearrangement joins TRBV7-2 to TRBJ2-2, with no clear D. The germline CDR1 and CDR2 sequences are SGHTA and FQGNSA. The CDR3 is 16 amino acids. V dropped 0 bases and J dropped 1 base, with 9 bases sitting between them. For the CDR3, the DNA is TGTGCCAGCAGCTTAGCGGGCGGTCGGAACACCGGGGAGCTGTTTTTT. The encoded protein is CASSLAGGRNTGELFF.

A few counts support this clonotype. The rearrangement links TRBV7-9 to TRBJ2-5; D unclear. The CDR3 extends over 14 amino acids. The V end was cut by 4 bases, the J end by 2 bases, with 11 bases between. The germline CDR1 and CDR2 sequences are SEHNR and FQNEAQ (reference sequence). CDR3 sequence reads: CASSSPPEQETQYF. DNA of the CDR3: TGTGCCAGCAGCTCCCCCCCGGAGCAAGAGACCCAGTACTTC.

V usage is TRBV7-2 and J usage is TRBJ2-3, with 11 bases fitting TRBD2. Germline V gene sequence: CDR1 SGHTA, CDR2 FQGNSA. The CDR3 has 19 residues. With 4 bases clipped from V and 2 bases from J, the junction kept 14 bases outside the gene matches. In DNA, the CDR3 is TGTGCCAGCAGCTCGAGACTAGCGGGATGGAATCTCCACACAGATACGCAGTATTTT. Translating gives CASSSRLAGWNLHTDTQYF.